This TCR beta chain came from a study of beta chain features in type 1 diabetes (dated by TCRdb to between 2017 and 2018). Some background on the complete study: Patients and healthy donors did not differ in mean age, gender distribution, total cell number or subset yield. Whereas all 30 or so donors provided naive and central memory subsets, regulatory and stem cell-like memory subsets were isolated from just 8 patients and roughly eight healthy donors. In the study, recently diagnosed type 1 diabetes patients and matched healthy donors were compared on the TCRB repertoires of their sorted circulating CD4+ T cell subsets. Across all samples, fewer than 130 million sorted cells were examined, and cell number per subset correlated strongly with RNA yield. Results the study describes overall, beyond this receptor: Naive, central memory and regulatory TCRB repertoires appeared more similar among patients than among healthy donors. In all four CD4+ subsets, TCRB CDR3 length was moderately but significantly shorter in type 1 diabetes patients. Because cDNA was sequenced instead of genomic DNA, highly expressing activated cells could be over-represented, though the groups showed no difference in activation or CD3 levels. PCR might favor shorter templates, but patient and control samples were amplified and corrected together, so any skew would affect both groups equally. Because small numbers of individuals were included in the HLA sub-analyses, any influence of HLA type on TCRB rearrangement was left unresolved. At VDJ recombination sites, patients with type 1 diabetes made fewer insertions and deleted more nucleotides, a pattern implying thymic rearrangement abnormalities.

From each donor, a single peripheral blood sample of 90 to 150 mL on average was drawn into heparinised tubes. Naive, central memory, regulatory and stem cell-like memory CD4+ T cells were sorted on a BD FACSAria II using a panel including CD45RO, CCR7, CD25, CD127, CD95 and CD27. Purity was above 95% for every sorted population. PBMCs were separated immediately by Lymphoprep density gradient centrifugation and were stained directly, without being cultured. So that batch effects would be minimized, each experiment stained and sorted samples in pairs, pairing one healthy donor with one patient. This clone came up a few times. It has no known antigen specificity. Qualities for individual bases were not recorded, and no much larger clone is one base off. All of the isolated RNA was reverse transcribed with the High Capacity cDNA Reverse Transcription Kit, so expressed TCRB transcripts were sequenced. Deep immunoSEQ sequencing was performed on naive, central memory and regulatory T cell samples, with an average of around 3.4 million total reads per sample. Sorted cells were lysed in RLT buffer and RNA was extracted with DNase-treated RNeasy Micro or Mini kits, depending on cell number. To prevent cross-contamination, each cell subset was processed individually, whereas patient and healthy donor samples were processed jointly. Using the immunoSEQ multiplex PCR, TCRB sequences were amplified from cDNA into 87-bp fragments spanning the CDR3 region. The amplicons were sequenced using the Illumina HiSeq platform. The original methods were these. PCR bias was corrected computationally using synthetic template baselines, and reads within Hamming distance 2 were collapsed, with unmergeable singletons discarded. Reads were aligned against IMGT so that V, D and J genes, CDR3 length and insertions or deletions at six rearrangement sites could be assigned. Within each subset, clonotype counts were normalized to sorted cell number, and only after that were true diversity and Gini coefficients computed with the tcR R package. The overlap coefficient, calculated on TCRB nucleotide sequences, was used to quantify repertoire sharing. In its TCRdb copy, this immuneACCESS table keeps in-frame sequences only and misses some clones. Where compared with another copy, unresolved V genes explain less than half of these, and the others have no known cause. That table supplies the V and J calls and clone size; D and trimming were determined from the DNA. This sample has about 150,000 clones in its table, and 7.8% of those were observed once. The top ten constitute around 0.9% of the sample.

The CDR3 covers 14 residues, taking in both the cysteine and the phenylalanine. The sequence is cut down to CDR3 DNA, 42 bases in frame from base 1. The V end gives up 3 bases and the J end 6 bases, leaving 3 bases in the junction not matched to a gene. As encoded in the germline V gene, CDR1 is KGHSH while CDR2 is LQKENI. Material for sequencing was central memory CD4+ T cells from blood. The clonotype originates from a woman between 40 and 55 years old with type 1 diabetes. The sequence joins TRBV18 to TRBJ1-1; a stretch of 11 junction bases matches TRBD1. At the DNA level, the sequence is TGTGCCAGCTCACCGGGACAGGGGGTGCCTGAAGCTTTCTTT. Its translation is CASSPGQGVPEAFF.